These T cell receptor beta chains were read from a single sample in a study of shared clonotypes between healthy human individuals. Clones were sequenced by immunoSEQ multiplex PCR, and TCRdb holds only the in-frame ones, with some missing. Of around 2,000,000 clones in the sample, about 95% were seen once. Sequenced sample: naive CD8+ T cells sorted from blood. All receptors derive from a man aged 18 to 29 in good health. Both conserved end residues are part of each CDR3. Each record gives: CDR3 length, D gene, V gene, J gene, clone size, CDR3 protein, CDR3 DNA. The D gene is left open where the match is weak. Clone size is not always given. Where it is, it says once, few, many or a class for expanded clones.

length: 14; D: -; V: TRBV5-1; J: TRBJ2-7; size: -; CDR3: CASSNSRDSYEQYF; DNA: TGCGCCAGCAGCAACTCACGGGACTCCTACGAGCAGTACTTC
length: 11; D: -; V: TRBV6-5; J: TRBJ2-5; size: -; CDR3: CASSYPGTQYF; DNA: TGTGCCAGCAGTTACCCTGGGACCCAGTACTTC
length: 13; D: -; V: TRBV30; J: TRBJ2-5; size: -; CDR3: CAWRRIGGETQYF; DNA: TGTGCCTGGAGAAGGATCGGCGGGGAGACCCAGTACTTC
length: 15; D: -; V: TRBV4-1; J: TRBJ2-7; size: -; CDR3: CASSQGFLNSYEQYF; DNA: TGCGCCAGCAGCCAAGGATTTCTTAACTCCTACGAGCAGTACTTC
length: 13; D: -; V: TRBV29-1; J: TRBJ1-2; size: -; CDR3: CSVGGALNYGYTF; DNA: TGCAGCGTTGGGGGGGCCCTGAACTATGGCTACACCTTC
length: 17; D: TRBD2; V: TRBV5-1; J: TRBJ2-3; size: -; CDR3: CASSLVLAEPTGDTQYF; DNA: TGCGCCAGCAGCTTGGTGCTAGCGGAGCCTACGGGAGATACGCAGTATTTT
length: 15; D: TRBD2; V: TRBV7-9; J: TRBJ2-7; size: once; CDR3: CASSFTTSASYEQYF; DNA: TGTGCCAGCAGCTTCACTACTAGCGCCTCCTACGAGCAGTACTTC
length: 18; D: -; V: TRBV19; J: TRBJ1-1; size: -; CDR3: CASSISPRVIVRNTEAFF; DNA: TGTGCCAGTAGTATAAGCCCGCGTGTTATCGTTAGGAACACTGAAGCTTTCTTT
length: 17; D: -; V: TRBV11-2; J: TRBJ2-1; size: -; CDR3: CASSPSFSPVANNEQFF; DNA: TGTGCCAGCAGTCCCAGCTTTAGCCCTGTGGCGAACAATGAGCAGTTCTTC
length: 13; D: -; V: TRBV9; J: TRBJ1-1; size: -; CDR3: CASSEGRSTEAFF; DNA: TGTGCCAGCAGCGAGGGACGGTCCACTGAAGCTTTCTTT
length: 15; D: TRBD2; V: TRBV9; J: TRBJ2-3; size: -; CDR3: CASSVDGRATDTQYF; DNA: TGTGCCAGCAGCGTAGACGGGAGGGCCACAGATACGCAGTATTTT
length: 13; D: -; V: TRBV14; J: TRBJ1-3; size: -; CDR3: CASSLLSGNTIYF; DNA: TGTGCCAGCAGCCTCCTCTCTGGAAACACCATATATTTT
length: 17; D: TRBD2; V: TRBV2; J: TRBJ2-5; size: -; CDR3: CASSFPQAGGTQETQYF; DNA: TGTGCCAGCAGTTTTCCTCAAGCGGGAGGAACCCAAGAGACCCAGTACTTC
length: 17; D: TRBD2; V: TRBV7-6; J: TRBJ2-5; size: -; CDR3: CASSLAPKTSGEETQYF; DNA: TGTGCCAGCAGCTTAGCGCCTAAGACTAGCGGGGAAGAGACCCAGTACTTC
length: 15; D: TRBD1; V: TRBV5-4; J: TRBJ1-2; size: few; CDR3: CASSGGTGGNGGYTF; DNA: TGTGCCAGCAGCGGGGGGACAGGGGGCAACGGCGGCTACACCTTC
length: 13; D: TRBD1; V: TRBV5-4; J: TRBJ2-7; size: -; CDR3: CASSYTGGGEQYF; DNA: TGTGCCAGCAGCTATACAGGGGGCGGGGAGCAGTACTTC